The source of this T cell receptor (beta chain) is a study of blood T cell repertoires in COVID-19. At the level of the study: Specimens from acute and convalescent COVID-19 originated in the United States, Italy and Spain. From T cells, B-cell-depleted T cells, or PBMCs came the material, which was cDNA or gDNA.

Using immunoSEQ multiplex PCR, the repertoire was profiled, and TCRdb retains in-frame clones only, with some absent. The profile covers more than 150,000 clones, with around 84% appearing a single time and nearly 8% taken by the ten largest. Enrolled through a virtual design, the participants were between roughly 18 and 100 years of age and came from about two dozen US areas. The CDR3 runs to 15 residues. The trim removed 3 bases at V and 2 bases at J, leaving 7 bases unmatched. The germline V gene has CDR1 SGHDT and CDR2 YYEEEE. The J gene is TRBJ2-7, the V gene TRBV5-6; 8 bases align to TRBD2. This TCR was recovered from a woman aged 45-60 years who had recovered from COVID-19. The sequenced material came from PBMCs or T cells enriched from blood (not recorded which). CDR3 protein: CASSWRGVRTYEQYF. In nucleotides, the CDR3 is TGTGCCAGCAGCTGGCGGGGGGTACGGACCTACGAGCAGTACTTC.